This paragraph covers one T cell receptor (beta chain) sequence. The data originate from a study of blood T cell repertoires in COVID-19. Study-level background: Spain, Italy and the United States supplied samples that represented acute and convalescent COVID-19. PBMCs, B-cell-depleted T cells, or T cells were the source of the cDNA or gDNA that made up the material.

Original data processing: Amplification of reference gene primers provided the estimated nucleated cell counts. Some clones are missing from TCRdb's copy, which holds only in-frame ones; the method was immunoSEQ multiplex PCR. V and J calls and clone size are given by that table; D and trimming were obtained from the DNA. The top ten clones hold about 17% of a sample with 80,000 to 95,000 clones, 80% to 90% of them seen once. The CDR3 consists of 14 residues. The germline CDR1 and CDR2 sequences are SEHNR and FQNEAQ (reference sequence). The ends were cut back, 5 bases at V and 4 bases at J, with 14 bases in the middle.

The gene calls are TRBV7-9 and TRBJ1-2; D possibly corresponds to TRBD1 (5 bases). Input material: peripheral blood. This receptor was taken from a human donor in a cohort sampled during active COVID-19. CDR3: CASSAARGLYGYTF. The CDR3 DNA reads as TGTGCCAGCAGCGCAGCTAGGGGACTCTATGGCTACACCTTC.